Each of the 8 T cell receptor beta chains below was sequenced from the same sample in a study of cytomegalovirus exposure and HLA in healthy donors. Sequencing was performed with immunoSEQ multiplex PCR; in TCRdb, only in-frame clones are kept and a portion is missing. The sample yields 150,000 or so clones, over 80% seen once. Sequenced: PBMCs. These receptors came from a woman aged 25-40 years in good health and CMV-seropositive.

This CDR3 is CASSFGQAGRTGELFF. CDR3 nucleotide sequence: TGTGCCAGCAGCTTCGGACAGGCTGGTAGGACCGGGGAGCTGTTTTTT. The V call is TRBV7-3, the J call TRBJ2-2; 7 positions match TRBD1. After removal of 3 bases from V and 5 bases from J, the junction contained 9 bases not matched to a gene. Germline lookup yields CDR1 SGHTA and CDR2 FQGTGA. This CDR3 contains 16 residues.

The chain carries TRBV28 and TRBJ2-7; D possibly corresponds to TRBD1 (5 bases). Trimming stripped 5 bases from V and 2 bases from J, with 13 bases between. This CDR3 has 14 amino acids. Per germline, CDR1 MDHEN and CDR2 SYDVKM. The CDR3 DNA reads TGTGCCAGCAGTCGAGAGACAGATACCTACGAGCAGTACTTC. Translated, it gives CASSRETDTYEQYF.

The chain is built from TRBV10-2 and TRBJ1-1; D remains ambiguous. V was pared by 7 bases and J by 0 bases, with 9 bases between. This CDR3 comprises 13 residues. CDR1 is WSHSY and CDR2 is SAAADI in the germline V gene. This CDR3 is CASTGLMNTEAFF. DNA of the CDR3: TGCGCCAGCACCGGACTGATGAACACTGAAGCTTTCTTT.

The chain couples TRBV10-2 to TRBJ2-7, with 8 bases aligning to TRBD1. J lost 6 bases, V lost 6 bases, and 10 bases had no gene match. This CDR3 spans 14 amino acids. Germline CDR1 and CDR2: WSHSY and SAAADI. The CDR3 bases are TGCGCCAGCAGGAGGCCCACAGGGGGAGGCGAGCAGTACTTC. The encoded protein is CASRRPTGGGEQYF.

The chain has TRBV2 and TRBJ2-5; 10 nucleotides match TRBD1. The germline CDR1 and CDR2 sequences are SNHLY and FYNNEI. Trimming took 5 bases from V and 5 from J; bases not matched to a gene: 8. This CDR3 is 15 amino acids long. DNA of the CDR3: TGTGCCAGCAGTCTGGCCGGGACAGGGGATGAGACCCAGTACTTC. Its translation is CASSLAGTGDETQYF.

The chain carries TRBV2 and TRBJ2-3, with 7 bases identical to TRBD2. CDR3 length: 16 amino acids. With V trimmed by 4 bases and J by 4 bases, 11 bases remained unmatched. Germline V gene lookup returns CDR1 SNHLY and CDR2 FYNNEI. In DNA, the CDR3 is TGTGCCAGCAGTGCCCGACTAGCCCGAGGGGCAGATACGCAGTATTTT. Its translation: CASSARLARGADTQYF.

The V and J genes are TRBV2 and TRBJ1-5, with D perhaps TRBD1 (6 bases). Germline V gene lookup returns CDR1 SNHLY and CDR2 FYNNEI. This CDR3 has 16 amino acids. V was shortened by 0 bases and J by 3 bases, with 12 bases between the two germline ends. The CDR3 DNA reads as TGTGCCAGCAGTGAAGCGCTATGGACAGACAATCAGCCCCAGCATTTT. Its protein is CASSEALWTDNQPQHF.

V usage is TRBV5-6 and J usage is TRBJ2-5, with 9 nucleotides matching TRBD2. Germline values: CDR1 SGHDT, CDR2 YYEEEE. V shed 4 bases and J 2 bases; nucleotides not matched to a gene: 6. The CDR3 totals 15 residues. CDR3: CASSKGLAGQETQYF. The CDR3, as DNA: TGTGCCAGCAGCAAGGGGCTAGCGGGACAAGAGACCCAGTACTTC.